The 10 T cell receptor beta chains below come from one sample, sequenced in a study of monozygotic twins with inflammatory bowel disease. TCRdb re-called the 5' RACE reads and gives one entry per CDR3 protein, without DNA. The repertoire table contains under 200,000 distinct CDR3 sequences. Material: blood. Source of these receptors: a human donor with ulcerative colitis or Crohn's disease, or a healthy co-twin of an affected twin (not recorded which).

This sequence joins TRBV7-2 and TRBJ1-1; TCRdb lists TRBD1, though no DNA is available to test this call. The V gene's germline CDR1 is SGHTA and CDR2 FQGNSA. This CDR3 has 14 amino acids. CDR3 sequence reads: CASSLSRGLTEAFF. Full variable domain (remainder filled in from reference TRBV7-2 and TRBJ1-1): GAGVSQSPSNKVTEKGKDVELRCDPISGHTALYWYRQSLGQGLEFLIYFQGNSAPDKSGLPSDRFSAERTGGSVSTLTIQRTQQEDSAVYLCASSLSRGLTEAFFGQGTRLTVV.

The V call is TRBV5-1, the J call TRBJ2-1; checking the TCRdb D call of TRBD2 is not possible without DNA. The germline V gene has CDR1 SGHRS and CDR2 YFSETQ. The CDR3 loop spans 13 amino acids. CDR3 region: CASSSQKGLWQFF. Variable domain in full (rest from reference TRBV5-1 and TRBJ2-1): KAGVTQTPRYLIKTRGQQVTLSCSPISGHRSVSWYQQTPGQGLQFLFEYFSETQRNKGNFPGRFSGRQFSNSRSEMNVSTLELGDSALYLCASSSQKGLWQFFGPGTRLTVL.

The CDR3 here is CSVAPDFNNEQFF. J is TRBJ2-1 and V is TRBV29-1. This CDR3 comprises 13 residues. CDR1 is SQVTM and CDR2 is ANQGSEA in the germline V gene.

V usage is TRBV9 and J usage is TRBJ2-1; TCRdb indicates TRBD2, and absent DNA this call remains unverified. This CDR3 spans 14 amino acids. Germline CDR1 reads SGDLS; CDR2 reads YYNGEE. The chain's CDR3 is CASERTSGGHEQFF.

The CDR3 is CSARGETGNTEAFF. The V and J genes are TRBV20-1 and TRBJ1-1. Germline V gene lookup returns CDR1 DFQATT and CDR2 SNEGSKA (reference sequence). CDR3 length equals 14 residues.

The CDR3 sequence: CASSIYPSTGEGGTDTQYF. The V call is TRBV12-3 or TRBV12-4, the J call TRBJ2-3; TCRdb gives TRBD1 as the D gene, but with no DNA this cannot be confirmed. The CDR3 has 19 amino acids.

The chain uses TRBV12-3 or TRBV12-4 and TRBJ2-3; absent DNA, TCRdb's TRBD2 call cannot be checked. The CDR3 length is 16 residues. CDR3 region: CASSLGGAGVQDTQYF.

The rearrangement links TRBV29-1 to TRBJ1-2. This CDR3 spans 12 amino acids. From germline, CDR1 is SQVTM and CDR2 ANQGSEA. The CDR3 loop reads CSVTTGRDGYTF.

V and J are TRBV28 and TRBJ2-5; absent DNA, TCRdb's TRBD2 call cannot be checked. CDR3 size: 14 residues. Germline V gene data show CDR1 as MDHEN and CDR2 as SYDVKM. CDR3: CATSDGGAQETQYF.

This chain links TRBV20-1 with TRBJ1-6. This CDR3 contains 15 residues. CDR1 and CDR2 from the germline V gene are DFQATT and SNEGSKA (reference sequence). CDR3 loop: CSARGQPFHNSPLHF.